This T cell receptor (beta chain) is drawn from a study of vaccination and CD4 T cells after COVID-19. The study sequenced cultured CD4+ T cell DNA using the Oncomine TCR Beta short-read assay. Cultured CD4+ T cells were the source of extracted genomic DNA. A single record per CDR3 protein comes from TCRdb applying MiXCR to the PCR reads. Of approximately 11,000 distinct CDR3 sequences in the sample, approximately 41% were seen once. This CDR3 region has 15 residues. The V gene's germline CDR1 is SGHTS and CDR2 YDEGEE. Trimming removed 3 bases from V and 3 bases from J; junction bases left unmatched: 7. Noted treatment: roughly ten-day PBMC culture with coronavirus spike peptide pools or control peptides (ViraFEST assay). By proportion, this clonotype is medium-sized. Its antigen is currently unknown.

The sample was CD4+ T cells from blood, cultured in vitro. The sequence derives from a human donor who had recovered from COVID-19. The genes are TRBV5-8 and TRBJ2-5; TRBD1 matches at 8 bases. The CDR3 nucleotides are TGTGCCAGCAGCTCGGGACAGGCGAGAAAAGAGACCCAGTACTTC. Amino acids: CASSSGQARKETQYF. Full variable domain (outside the CDR3, taken from reference TRBV5-8 and TRBJ2-5): EAGVTQSPTHLIKTRGQQATLRCSPISGHTSVYWYQQALGLGLQFLLWYDEGEERNRGNFPPRFSGRQFPNYSSELNVNALELEDSALYLCASSSGQARKETQYFGPGTRLLVL.